This record looks at one TCR beta chain sequence and its context. Its antigen is still unknown. Included were adult ileal or ileocolonic Crohn's patients indicated for ileocolonic resection. The V gene lost 1 base and the J gene lost 7 bases, with 13 bases spanning the gap. The CDR3 has 15 amino acids. Per the germline V gene, CDR1 is SGHNT and CDR2 is YENEEA. Repertoires were generated with immunoSEQ multiplex PCR, while TCRdb's copy carries only in-frame clones and drops some. The table includes about 13,000 clones, about 82% detected once. The data are from a study of T cell repertoires in ileal Crohn's disease. Study details: Operated complications were stricturing disease (approximately 61%) and penetrating disease (39%).

Study-wide results and caveats: All patients with clonality above 26.8% had endoscopic recurrence. Mucosal expansions were suggested to be mainly CD8 T cells.

This chain connects TRBV11-3 to TRBJ2-2; D unresolved. The sample comprised ileal tissue. This clonotype was sampled from an adult with Crohn's disease. Here the CDR3 reads CASSLGASAGGELFF. CDR3 nucleotides: TGTGCCAGCAGCTTAGGGGCGTCTGCTGGCGGGGAGCTGTTTTTT.